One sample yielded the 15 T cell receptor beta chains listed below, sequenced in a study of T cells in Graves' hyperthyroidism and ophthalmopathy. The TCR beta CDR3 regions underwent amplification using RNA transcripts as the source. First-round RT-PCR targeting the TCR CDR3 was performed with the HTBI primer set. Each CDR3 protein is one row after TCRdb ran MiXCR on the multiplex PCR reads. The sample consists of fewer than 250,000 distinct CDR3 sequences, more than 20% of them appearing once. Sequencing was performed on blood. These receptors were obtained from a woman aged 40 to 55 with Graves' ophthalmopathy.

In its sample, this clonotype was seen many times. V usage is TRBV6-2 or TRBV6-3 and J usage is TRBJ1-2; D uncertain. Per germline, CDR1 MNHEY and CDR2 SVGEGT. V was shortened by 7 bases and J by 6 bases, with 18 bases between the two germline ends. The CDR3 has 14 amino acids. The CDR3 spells CASTTPTGFNGYTF. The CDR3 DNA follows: TGTGCCAGCACCACTCCGACGGGGTTTAATGGCTACACCTTC.

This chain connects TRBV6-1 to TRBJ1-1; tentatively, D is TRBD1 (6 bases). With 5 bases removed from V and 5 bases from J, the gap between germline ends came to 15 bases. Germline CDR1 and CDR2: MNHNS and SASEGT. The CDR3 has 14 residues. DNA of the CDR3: TGTGCCAGCAGTAAGACAGGAGGTGAAACTGAAGCTTTCTTT. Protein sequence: CASSKTGGETEAFF.

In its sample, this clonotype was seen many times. The CDR3: CASSKGPMIAGSSYEQYF. The CDR3 region has the DNA TGTGCCAGCAGCAAAGGGCCGATGATCGCGGGAAGCTCCTACGAGCAGTACTTC. This chain joins TRBV6-4 and TRBJ2-7; a possible D gene is TRBD2 (6 bases). The germline V and J ends were trimmed by 6 bases and 0 bases, with 24 bases remaining between them. The CDR3 spans 18 residues. CDR1 and CDR2 from the germline V gene are MRHNA and SNTAGT.

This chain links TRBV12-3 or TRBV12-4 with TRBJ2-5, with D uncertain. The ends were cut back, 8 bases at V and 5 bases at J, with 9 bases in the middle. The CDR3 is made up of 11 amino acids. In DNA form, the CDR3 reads TGTGCCAGCGCATTTCGGGAGACCCAGTACTTC. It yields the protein CASAFRETQYF.

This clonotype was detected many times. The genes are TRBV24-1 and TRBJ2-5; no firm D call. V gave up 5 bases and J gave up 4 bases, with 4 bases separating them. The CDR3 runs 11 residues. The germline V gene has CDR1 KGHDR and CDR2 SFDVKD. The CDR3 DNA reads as TGTGCCACCAGTGCACGAGAGACCCAGTACTTC. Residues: CATSARETQYF.

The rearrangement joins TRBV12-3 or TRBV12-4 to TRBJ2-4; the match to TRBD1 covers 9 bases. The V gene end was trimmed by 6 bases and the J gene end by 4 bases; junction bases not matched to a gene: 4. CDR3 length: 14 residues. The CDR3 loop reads CASRTGTGKNIQYF. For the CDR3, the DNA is TGTGCCAGCAGGACCGGGACAGGGAAAAACATTCAGTACTTC.

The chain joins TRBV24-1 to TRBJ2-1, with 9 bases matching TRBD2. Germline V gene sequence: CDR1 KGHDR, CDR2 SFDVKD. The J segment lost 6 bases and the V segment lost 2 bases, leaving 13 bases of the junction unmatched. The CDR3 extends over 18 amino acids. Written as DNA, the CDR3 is TGTGCCACCAGTGATTCCCGGCGTAGCGGGAGTCATGGCAATGAGCAGTTCTTC. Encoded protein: CATSDSRRSGSHGNEQFF.

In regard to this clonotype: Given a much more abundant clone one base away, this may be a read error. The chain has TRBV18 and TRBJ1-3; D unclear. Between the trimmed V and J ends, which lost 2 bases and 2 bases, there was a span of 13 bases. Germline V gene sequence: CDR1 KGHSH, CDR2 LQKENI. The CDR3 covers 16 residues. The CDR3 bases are TGTGCCAGCTCACCATATGGGCAGACCACTGGAAACACCATATATTTT. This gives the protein CASSPYGQTTGNTIYF.

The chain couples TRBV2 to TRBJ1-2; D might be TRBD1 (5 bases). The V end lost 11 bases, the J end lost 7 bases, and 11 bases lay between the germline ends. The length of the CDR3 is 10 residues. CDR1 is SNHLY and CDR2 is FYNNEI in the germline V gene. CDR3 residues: CAGHEAGYTF. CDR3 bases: TGTGCCGGACATGAGGCTGGCTACACCTTC.

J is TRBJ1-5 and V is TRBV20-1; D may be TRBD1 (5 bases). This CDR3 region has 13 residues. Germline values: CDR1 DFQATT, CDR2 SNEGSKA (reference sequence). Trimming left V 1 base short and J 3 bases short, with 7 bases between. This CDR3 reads CSARGTNNQPQHF. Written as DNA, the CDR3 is TGCAGTGCTAGAGGGACAAACAATCAGCCCCAGCATTTT.

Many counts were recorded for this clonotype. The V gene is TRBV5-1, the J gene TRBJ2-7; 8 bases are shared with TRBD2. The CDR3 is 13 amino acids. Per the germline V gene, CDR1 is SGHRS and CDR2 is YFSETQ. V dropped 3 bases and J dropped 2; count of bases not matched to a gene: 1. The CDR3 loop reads CASSYGRAYEQYF. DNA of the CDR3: TGCGCCAGCAGCTACGGGAGGGCCTACGAGCAGTACTTC.

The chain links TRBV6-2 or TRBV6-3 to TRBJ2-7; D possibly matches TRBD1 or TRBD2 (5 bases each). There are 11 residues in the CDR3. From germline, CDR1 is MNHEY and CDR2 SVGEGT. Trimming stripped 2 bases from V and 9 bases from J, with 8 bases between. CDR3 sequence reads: CASSYRGTQYF. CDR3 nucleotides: TGTGCCAGCAGTTACCGAGGGACGCAGTACTTC.

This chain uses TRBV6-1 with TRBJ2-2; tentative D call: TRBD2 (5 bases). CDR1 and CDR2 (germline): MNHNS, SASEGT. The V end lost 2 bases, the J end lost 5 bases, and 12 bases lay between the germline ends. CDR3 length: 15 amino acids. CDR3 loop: CASSEPSPGTGELFF. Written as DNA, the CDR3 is TGTGCCAGCAGTGAACCCTCCCCGGGAACCGGGGAGCTGTTTTTT.

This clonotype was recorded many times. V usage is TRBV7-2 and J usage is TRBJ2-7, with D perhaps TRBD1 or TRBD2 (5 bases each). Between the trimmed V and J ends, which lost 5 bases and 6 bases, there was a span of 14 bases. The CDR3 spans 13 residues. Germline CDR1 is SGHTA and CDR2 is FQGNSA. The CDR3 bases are TGTGCCAGCAGCCCGTCGGGGCAGGGCGAGCAGTACTTC. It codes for CASSPSGQGEQYF.

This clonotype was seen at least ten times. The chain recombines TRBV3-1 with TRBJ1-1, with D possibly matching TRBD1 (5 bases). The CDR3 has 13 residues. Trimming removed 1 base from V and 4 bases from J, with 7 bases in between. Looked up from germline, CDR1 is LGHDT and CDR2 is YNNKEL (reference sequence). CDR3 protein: CASSQGQPTEAFF. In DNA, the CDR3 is TGTGCCAGCAGCCAAGGACAGCCCACTGAAGCTTTCTTT.